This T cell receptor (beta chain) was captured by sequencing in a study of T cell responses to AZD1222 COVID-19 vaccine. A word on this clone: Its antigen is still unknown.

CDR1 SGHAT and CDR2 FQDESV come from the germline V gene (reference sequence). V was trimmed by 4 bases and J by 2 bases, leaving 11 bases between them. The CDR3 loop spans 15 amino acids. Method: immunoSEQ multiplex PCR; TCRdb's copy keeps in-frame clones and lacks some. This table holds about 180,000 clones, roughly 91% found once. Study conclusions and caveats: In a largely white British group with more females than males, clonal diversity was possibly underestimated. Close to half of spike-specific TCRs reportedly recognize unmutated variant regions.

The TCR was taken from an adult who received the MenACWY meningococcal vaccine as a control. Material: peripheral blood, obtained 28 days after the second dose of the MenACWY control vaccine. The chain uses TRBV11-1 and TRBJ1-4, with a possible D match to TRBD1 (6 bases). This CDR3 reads CASSYGGATNEKLFF. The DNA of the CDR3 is TGTGCCAGCAGCTATGGGGGCGCGACTAATGAAAAACTGTTTTTT.